This T cell receptor beta chain was obtained from a study of blood T cells in healthy people across ages. CDR1 and CDR2 (germline): SGHDN, FVKESK. The CDR3 consists of 16 residues. The second PCR ran roughly 6 to 11 cycles with a sample-barcoded 5' primer and J-beta primers. TCRdb independently ran MiXCR on the 5' RACE reads; one entry per CDR3 protein. The sample yields 800,000 to 900,000 distinct CDR3 sequences, under 80% seen once. The gene calls are TRBV14 and TRBJ2-4, with 10 bases identical to TRBD2. The J call may be mistaken, given a closer DNA end match to TRBJ2-7. Material for sequencing was blood. This clonotype originated in a young man in good health. The CDR3 here is CASSRRRASGGNEQYF. The CDR3, as DNA: TGTGCCAGCAGCCGGCGACGGGCTAGCGGGGGCAACGAGCAGTACTTC.